These 2 T cell receptor beta chains share one sample of origin, sequenced in a study of T-cell memory formation after mild COVID-19. Each CDR3 protein gets one entry after TCRdb re-called the 5' RACE reads with MiXCR. The sample lists roughly 100,000 distinct CDR3 sequences, about a sixth occurring once. Sequencing input: PBMCs or a T cell subset sorted from them (not recorded which). These receptors were taken from an adult woman who had mild COVID-19 (a few samples of this study predate the infection). Cell type and time point are not known.

The sample holds a few counts of this clonotype. The V gene is TRBV20-1, the J gene TRBJ2-1; D is possibly TRBD1 (5 bases). The V gene's germline CDR1 is DFQATT and CDR2 SNEGSKA (reference sequence). The CDR3 is 13 residues long. The germline V and J ends were trimmed by 6 bases and 2 bases, with 11 bases remaining between them. CDR3 DNA sequence: TGCAGTGCCGGAGACAGAGCCTACAATGAGCAGTTCTTC. Protein: CSAGDRAYNEQFF.

The sample holds a few counts of this clonotype. The chain uses TRBV6-5 and TRBJ2-5; D not certain. Trimming took off 5 bases at V and 5 bases at J, with 12 bases between the two ends. The germline gives CDR1 MNHEY, CDR2 SVGAGI. This CDR3 comprises 13 residues. The CDR3 spells CASSDRQRETQYF. The CDR3 coding sequence is TGTGCCAGCAGTGACCGGCAGCGCGAGACCCAGTACTTC.